The rows below give T cell receptor beta chains drawn from one sample of a study of OX40 agonist ivuxolimab in advanced cancers. Generated by immunoSEQ multiplex PCR, the TCRdb table keeps only in-frame clones and is missing some. The sample holds tens of thousands of clones; 88% are singletons and the top ten take around 4.3%. The material sequenced was CD4+ or CD8+ T cells sorted from blood, taken in a trial of the OX40 agonist ivuxolimab. These receptors all come from an adult with an advanced solid tumor such as melanoma, head and neck, liver or kidney cancer. The CDR3 runs from the conserved cysteine through the conserved F or W. D genes are given only for firm matches.

V,D,CDR3
TRBV28,.,CASSLSGRGDTQYF
TRBV29-1,.,CSVDTPENEQYF
TRBV6-1,TRBD2,CASSESISSGRKDTQYF
TRBV19,.,CASSSTTASSSYEQYF
TRBV12-5,TRBD2,CASGLVLASGSTEQFF
TRBV10-2,.,CASKYSSSYEQYF
TRBV7-3,.,CASRSIADSTDTQYF
TRBV30,.,CAYTDVWAFAFF
TRBV5-1,.,CASSFTGLGPDTQYF
TRBV11-3,.,CASSSQGGETQYF
TRBV29-1,.,CSVAARNQETQYF
TRBV7-2,TRBD1,CASSRQGALYEQYF
TRBV6-1,.,CASTPELARAYEQYF
TRBV18,TRBD1,CASLRTGGYGYTF
TRBV10-3,TRBD1,CAIRTGQGSYEQYF
TRBV18,.,CASSPGESTDTQYF